This TCR beta chain is drawn from a study of cytomegalovirus exposure and HLA in healthy donors. The count of this clone is one. Between the trimmed V and J ends, which lost 0 bases and 4 bases, there was a span of 13 bases. This CDR3 has 16 amino acids. In germline, CDR1 is SGDLS, CDR2 YYNGEE. 60 Vbeta and 13 Jbeta primers were used in PCR. This table comes from immunoSEQ multiplex PCR, and its TCRdb copy is limited to in-frame clones, with some not included. The table lists around 250,000 clones, approximately 81% of them singletons, with about 7.3% in the top ten. V and J are TRBV9 and TRBJ2-2; weak D call: TRBD2 (6 bases). This receptor was identified in a woman between 55 and 75 years old in good health and CMV-seropositive. The source material was PBMCs. CDR3 region: CASSVGGSGRTGELFF. In DNA, the CDR3 is TGTGCCAGCAGCGTAGGTGGTAGCGGTCGCACCGGGGAGCTGTTTTTT.